This T cell receptor beta chain was captured by sequencing in a study of blood T cells in healthy people across ages. Healthy Caucasian individuals from Russia aged about 6 to 100 were enrolled as donors. With each sample, at least 5 micrograms of total RNA were extracted. The trim removed 0 bases at V and 6 bases at J, leaving 8 bases unmatched. CDR3 size: 15 residues. CDR1 and CDR2 from the germline V gene are DFQATT and SNEGSKA (reference sequence). Turning to this clonotype: Its antigen is currently unknown.

Alongside a J-beta primer mix, a sample-barcoded 5' primer served in a second PCR lasting roughly 6 to 11 cycles. TCRdb re-derived calls from the 5' RACE reads in MiXCR, one entry per CDR3 protein. The sample holds 550,000 to 750,000 distinct CDR3 sequences, 20% to 25% seen once. Study observations and caveats: Significant beta diversity loss was already apparent by age approximately 40, declining roughly linearly. TCR beta diversity tracked closely with naive T cell percentage.

The chain recombines TRBV20-1 with TRBJ2-3, with 8 bases aligning to TRBD1. The clonotype was recovered from a man between 65 and 80 years old in good health. Sequenced input: blood. The CDR3 reads CSARDLETGADTQYF. The DNA of the CDR3 is TGCAGTGCTAGAGATCTAGAGACAGGGGCGGATACGCAGTATTTT.